This TCR beta chain appears in the sequencing data of a study of CD8+ T cells in alopecia areata. Study details: Oral tofacitinib, 5 to 10 mg twice daily, was given in an open-label trial. Regarding the study as a whole: Across lesional scalp, and particularly alopecia totalis/universalis, clonality surpassed that of normal scalp.

For this clone: Its target is unknown.

Reverse transcribed after extraction, RNA yielded cDNA as the sequencing template. Sequencing used immunoSEQ multiplex PCR; TCRdb keeps in-frame clones, though not all of them. In the table there are about 150,000 clones, about nine tenths of which are singletons. Germline V CDR1 and CDR2: SEHNR, FQNEAQ (reference sequence). Trimming pared 5 bases from V and 7 bases from J, leaving 24 bases between. The CDR3 totals 17 residues. Sequenced here: CD8+ T cells sorted from blood, sampled at week 0. The origin of this receptor is a human donor with alopecia areata. The chain uses TRBV7-9 and TRBJ1-3; D not resolved. CDR3 residues: CASSPVPAGTAGNTIYF. In DNA, the CDR3 is TGTGCCAGCAGCCCGGTCCCAGCGGGTACCGCCGGGAACACCATATATTTT. Supplemented by reference TRBV7-9 and TRBJ1-3, the full variable domain reads DTGVSQNPRHKITKRGQNVTFRCDPISEHNRLYWYRQTLGQGPEFLTYFQNEAQLEKSRLLSDRFSAERPKGSFSTLEIQRTEQGDSAMYLCASSPVPAGTAGNTIYFGEGSWLTVV.